This T cell receptor (beta chain) appears in the sequencing data of a study of T cells in Graves' hyperthyroidism and ophthalmopathy. Overall study findings and caveats: Ophthalmopathy and stable hyperthyroidism were separated by a 13 V-J model.

From germline, CDR1 is KGHSH and CDR2 LQKENI. The CDR3 runs 13 residues. The V end lost 4 bases, the J end lost 2 bases, and 8 bases lay between the germline ends. Researchers amplified the TCR beta CDR3 regions from RNA transcripts. An initial round of RT-PCR targeting the TCR CDR3 relied on the HTBI primer set. TCRdb re-called the multiplex PCR reads through MiXCR, storing one row per CDR3 protein. Altogether 250,000 to 350,000 distinct CDR3 sequences are present, roughly 17% being singletons, with the ten largest covering around 34%. The source of the PBMCs was roughly 10 ml of fresh peripheral blood. This clonotype was observed at least ten times. Its antigen is not known.

The specimen was blood. The receptor was isolated from a man aged 25 to 40 with Graves' hyperthyroidism. The V gene is TRBV18, the J gene TRBJ2-5; D is perhaps TRBD1 (5 bases). The CDR3 reads CASSLTEQETQYF. The DNA of the CDR3 is TGTGCCAGCTCACTGACAGAGCAAGAGACCCAGTACTTC.